These 32 T cell receptor beta chains were sequenced from one sample in a study of T cells in Graves' hyperthyroidism and ophthalmopathy. There were TCR beta CDR3 regions amplified from RNA transcripts. During a first-round RT-PCR of the TCR CDR3, the HTBI primer set was used. TCRdb analysed the multiplex PCR reads with MiXCR anew, one entry per CDR3 protein. The sample lists a few hundred thousand distinct CDR3 sequences, around 15% occurring once. Sequencing was done on a sample of blood. These receptors all come from a woman under 30 with Graves' hyperthyroidism.

This clonotype showed up many times. The rearrangement links TRBV27 to TRBJ2-3, with D unclear. The CDR3 sequence is 14 residues long. CDR1 and CDR2 from the germline V gene are MNHEY and SMNVEV (reference sequence). The V and J ends lost 2 bases and 2 bases respectively, with 8 bases between them. The DNA of the CDR3 is TGTGCCAGCAGTTTAGTCCCGTACACAGATACGCAGTATTTT. This encodes CASSLVPYTDTQYF.

Ten or more counts support this clonotype. The chain has TRBV30 and TRBJ1-1; TRBD1 agrees at 7 bases. Germline V gene data show CDR1 as GTSNPN and CDR2 as SVGIG (reference sequence). The CDR3 spans 13 residues. V lost 4 bases and J lost 5; bases outside the gene matches: 7. CDR3 amino acids: CAWMGQIETEAFF. In nucleotides, the CDR3 is TGTGCCTGGATGGGACAGATCGAAACTGAAGCTTTCTTT.

Worth noting for this clonotype: A single base separates this from a much larger clone, so it may be a read error. J is TRBJ1-2 and V is TRBV7-9; D remains unclear. The CDR3 sequence is 14 residues long. CDR1 SEHNR and CDR2 FQNEAQ come from the germline V gene (reference sequence). CDR3 coding DNA: TGTGCCATCAGCCCGCAGGAGGGCGACTATGGCTACACCTTC. Translating gives CAISPQEGDYGYTF.

This chain uses TRBV14 with TRBJ1-2, with unresolved D. V lost 1 base to trimming and J lost 8 bases, with 8 bases between them. Germline V gene data show CDR1 as SGHDN and CDR2 as FVKESK. This CDR3 has 12 amino acids. The CDR3 DNA reads as TGTGCCAGCAGCCAAGCGGGAGGGGGCTACACCTTC. Translated, it gives CASSQAGGGYTF.

Of note for this clonotype: A read error may explain this, as a much larger clone is one base away. The chain uses TRBV18 and TRBJ1-1; D unclear. Germline lookup yields CDR1 KGHSH and CDR2 LQKENI. The CDR3 runs 13 residues. The CDR3 loop is CASLFGVNTEALF. The CDR3 nucleotides are TGTGCCAGCTTATTTGGGGTGAACACTGAAGCTCTCTTT.

This clonotype was found many times. This chain uses TRBV7-9 with TRBJ2-1; TRBD1 might be the D (6 bases). Germline V gives CDR1 SEHNR, CDR2 FQNEAQ (reference sequence). The germline V and J ends were trimmed by 8 bases and 4 bases, with 12 bases remaining between them. The CDR3 is made up of 13 amino acids. The CDR3 bases are TGTGCCAGCTCACCACAGGGTTACAATGAGCAGTTCTTC. Translating it yields CASSPQGYNEQFF.

V usage is TRBV6-6 and J usage is TRBJ2-7; no definite D call. This CDR3 has 12 amino acids. The germline V gene has CDR1 MNHNY and CDR2 SVGAGI (reference sequence). V was clipped by 0 bases and J by 5 bases, with 5 bases between them. The CDR3 sequence: CASSYSRDEQYF. CDR3 nucleotide sequence: TGTGCCAGCAGTTACTCCCGGGACGAGCAGTACTTC.

This clonotype has a count of ten or more. The gene calls are TRBV20-1 and TRBJ2-3; D is unclear. This CDR3 contains 13 residues. V was clipped by 3 bases and J by 4 bases, with 11 bases between them. From germline, CDR1 is DFQATT and CDR2 SNEGSKA (reference sequence). For the CDR3, the DNA is TGCAGTGCTAGCCCCCCTGGGCCAGATACGCAGTATTTT. Translated: CSASPPGPDTQYF.

This clonotype was detected many times. The CDR3 DNA follows: TGTGCCTGGAATCTGGGCAGGGGAATGAACACTGAAGCTTTCTTT. It codes for CAWNLGRGMNTEAFF. The gene calls are TRBV30 and TRBJ1-1; D might be TRBD1 (6 bases). The CDR3 covers 15 residues. V lost 4 bases to trimming and J lost 0 bases, with 15 bases between them. Germline V CDR1 and CDR2: GTSNPN, SVGIG (reference sequence).

This clonotype was detected many times. This chain links TRBV30 with TRBJ2-3; no reliable D call. CDR1 and CDR2 from the germline V gene are GTSNPN and SVGIG (reference sequence). With 5 bases removed from V and 0 bases from J, the gap between germline ends came to 12 bases. The CDR3 is made up of 14 amino acids. The CDR3 sequence: CAWLHRYSTDTQYF. CDR3 sequence (DNA): TGTGCCTGGCTCCACCGATATAGCACAGATACGCAGTATTTT.

The table lists this clonotype with a few counts. The chain links TRBV24-1 to TRBJ2-5, with D unclear. CDR1 and CDR2 from the germline V gene are KGHDR and SFDVKD. Trimming left V 8 bases short and J 0 bases short, with 18 bases between. This CDR3 is built from 16 residues. The CDR3 DNA sequence: TGTGCCACCAAGTTAATCCGGAAAAGCTACCAAGAGACCCAGTACTTC. It codes for CATKLIRKSYQETQYF.

This clonotype has more than one count but fewer than ten. The chain recombines TRBV27 with TRBJ1-6; D is uncertain. CDR1 is MNHEY and CDR2 is SMNVEV in the germline V gene (reference sequence). The CDR3 has 16 amino acids. The V and J ends lost 8 bases and 0 bases respectively, with 14 bases between them. The CDR3 DNA reads as TGTGCCAGCCAGACGCTTACAGTCTCCTATAATTCACCCCTCCACTTT. Its protein product is CASQTLTVSYNSPLHF.

This clonotype was counted ten times or more. The rearrangement joins TRBV7-3 to TRBJ1-6, with D possibly TRBD1 on 6 matching bases. The germline gives CDR1 SGHTA, CDR2 FQGTGA. V lost 1 base and J 9 bases, leaving 13 bases between the germline ends. This CDR3 comprises 15 residues. The CDR3 loop is CASSLSAGAISPLHF. The CDR3 DNA is TGTGCCAGCAGCTTAAGCGCAGGGGCCATTTCACCCCTCCACTTT.

This clonotype has ten or more counts. This chain links TRBV7-3 with TRBJ2-2; D may be TRBD2 (5 bases). V gave up 1 base and J gave up 0 bases, with 15 bases separating them. CDR1 SGHTA and CDR2 FQGTGA come from the germline V gene. The length of the CDR3 is 18 residues. CDR3 in amino acids: CASSLSGPGYANTGELFF. CDR3 nucleotides: TGTGCCAGCAGCTTAAGCGGGCCGGGTTACGCGAACACCGGGGAGCTGTTTTTT.

This clonotype was detected only a few times. The gene calls are TRBV18 and TRBJ1-2; 8 bases fit TRBD1. V trimming: 5 bases; J trimming: 4 bases; junction bases outside the gene matches: 9. The CDR3 runs 15 residues. Looked up from germline, CDR1 is KGHSH and CDR2 is LQKENI. CDR3 in amino acids: CASSTGTGLSYGYTF. In DNA, the CDR3 is TGTGCCAGCTCAACGGGGACAGGCCTTAGCTATGGCTACACCTTC.

This clonotype was seen a few times. This chain links TRBV27 with TRBJ2-7, with D uncertain. Trimming took 0 bases from V and 6 from J, leaving 15 bases between them. The CDR3 is 15 amino acids. CDR1 is MNHEY, CDR2 SMNVEV, per germline (reference sequence). CDR3 nucleotide sequence: TGTGCCAGCAGTTTATCGACATCGGCTGCCAGCGAGCAGTACGTC. The encoded protein is CASSLSTSAASEQYV.

The CDR3 spells CASSLTTGGNTGELFF. The CDR3 coding sequence is TGTGCCAGCAGTTTAACGACGGGGGGGAACACCGGGGAGCTGTTTTTT. J is TRBJ2-2 and V is TRBV12-3 or TRBV12-4; the match to TRBD2 covers 7 bases. This CDR3 region has 16 residues. J was trimmed by 1 base and V by 2 bases; bases with no gene match: 4.

This clonotype was seen at least ten times. V usage is TRBV2 and J usage is TRBJ2-7; D unresolved. CDR3 length equals 15 residues. Per the germline V gene, CDR1 is SNHLY and CDR2 is FYNNEI. V was clipped by 1 base and J by 3 bases, with 13 bases between them. The CDR3 bases are TGTGCCAGCAGTGAAGGTCAGGATACGTACTACGAGCAGTACTTC. This encodes CASSEGQDTYYEQYF.

On this clonotype itself: A much larger clone lies one base from this, so it may be a read error. The genes are TRBV24-1 and TRBJ2-1; D gene uncertain. Germline-derived CDR1 and CDR2 are KGHDR and SFDVKD. The CDR3 has 12 amino acids. Trimming left V 5 bases short and J 9 bases short, with 10 bases between. CDR3 sequence (DNA): TGTGCCACCAGTGTAGGCTCTGGTGAGCAGTTCTTC. Translated, it gives CATSVGSGEQFF.

This clonotype was seen at least ten times. The chain couples TRBV12-3 or TRBV12-4 to TRBJ1-2, with D possibly TRBD1 on 6 matching bases. Trimming left V 5 bases short and J 4 bases short, with 11 bases between. The CDR3 covers 13 residues. CDR3 nucleotides: TGTGCCAGCAGTGCCGGACAGCTCTATGGCTACACCTTC. The encoded protein is CASSAGQLYGYTF.

The chain joins TRBV11-2 to TRBJ2-6; possible D gene TRBD2, 5 bases. Germline-derived CDR1 and CDR2 are SGHAT and FQNNGV. Between the trimmed V and J ends, which lost 2 bases and 0 bases, there was a span of 14 bases. This CDR3 has 18 amino acids. CDR3 loop: CASSLKRSTSSGANVLTF. The DNA for the CDR3 is TGTGCCAGCAGCTTAAAGCGGTCAACGAGCTCTGGGGCCAACGTCCTGACTTTC.

This clonotype was found many times. The chain joins TRBV30 to TRBJ1-3, with unresolved D. Germline lookup yields CDR1 GTSNPN and CDR2 SVGIG (reference sequence). Trimming took 0 bases from V and 2 from J, leaving 8 bases between them. The CDR3 has 14 amino acids. The CDR3 region is CAWSVESTGNTIYF. CDR3 bases: TGTGCCTGGAGTGTAGAAAGCACTGGAAACACCATATATTTT.

A note on this clonotype: This CDR3 is missing its conserved last phenylalanine or tryptophan, likely due to a read error. This chain connects TRBV5-8 to TRBJ1-5, with D hard to call. CDR1 and CDR2 from the germline V gene are SGHTS and YDEGEE. The ends were cut back, 0 bases at V and 0 bases at J, with 4 bases in the middle. The CDR3 has 14 amino acids. CDR3 sequence reads: CASSLDDSNQPQHS. The CDR3 coding sequence is TGTGCCAGCAGCTTGGACGATAGCAATCAGCCCCAGCATTCT.

This clonotype has a handful of counts. The CDR3 region has the DNA TGTGCCAGTAGTATTCAAAGAGAGTTCTATGGCTACACCTTC. This codes for CASSIQREFYGYTF. The chain joins TRBV19 to TRBJ1-2; D ambiguous. Trimming shortened V by 3 bases and J by 4 bases, and 12 bases separated the two germline ends. The germline gives CDR1 LNHDA, CDR2 SQIVND (reference sequence). The CDR3 runs 14 residues.

This clonotype was seen only a few times. The chain carries TRBV3-1 and TRBJ1-5; no clear D. CDR3 length equals 13 residues. Deletions cut 0 bases from V and 7 bases from J, with 7 bases between. The germline CDR1 and CDR2 sequences are LGHDT and YNNKEL (reference sequence). CDR3 nucleotide sequence: TGTGCCAGCAGCCAAGAGTTAAGGCAGCCCCAGCATTTT. Translating it yields CASSQELRQPQHF.

The chain is built from TRBV30 and TRBJ2-5; D gene unclear. CDR3 length: 14 amino acids. Germline loops: CDR1 GTSNPN, CDR2 SVGIG (reference sequence). Trimming took off 0 bases at V and 5 bases at J, with 13 bases between the two ends. The CDR3 region is CAWSVPPTSETQYF. In nucleotides, the CDR3 is TGTGCCTGGAGTGTACCCCCAACTTCTGAGACCCAGTACTTC. The full variable domain, rest sourced from reference TRBV30 and TRBJ2-5, is SQTIHQWPATLVQPVGSPLSLECTVEGTSNPNLYWYRQAAGRGLQLLFYSVGIGQISSEVPQNLSASRPQDRQFILSSKKLLLSDSGFYLCAWSVPPTSETQYFGPGTRLLVL.

Many counts were recorded for this clonotype. The chain couples TRBV2 to TRBJ1-5; no firm D call. Germline V gene sequence: CDR1 SNHLY, CDR2 FYNNEI. The ends were cut back, 7 bases at V and 2 bases at J, with 15 bases in the middle. This CDR3 region has 15 residues. The CDR3 DNA is TGTGCCAGCATAAGGTGTCAGCTTTGCAATCAGCCCCAGCATTTT. This translates into CASIRCQLCNQPQHF.

This chain links TRBV13 with TRBJ2-1; 12 bases are a match to TRBD2. In germline, CDR1 is PRHDT, CDR2 FYEKMQ (reference sequence). The CDR3 length is 19 residues. With V trimmed by 1 base and J by 0 bases, 7 bases remained unmatched. The chain's CDR3 is CASSLEVSSGRDSYNEQFF. The CDR3 DNA reads TGTGCCAGCAGCTTAGAGGTGTCTAGCGGGAGGGACTCCTACAATGAGCAGTTCTTC.

This clonotype was recorded many times. This chain links TRBV5-5 with TRBJ2-7; D is unresolved. Trimming left V 0 bases short and J 4 bases short, with 11 bases between. Germline V gene lookup returns CDR1 SGHKS and CDR2 YYEKEE (reference sequence). The CDR3 covers 14 residues. In DNA form, the CDR3 reads TGTGCCAGCAGCTTGGCCTACACTTCATACGAGCAGTACTTC. Encoded protein: CASSLAYTSYEQYF.

This clonotype was observed at least ten times. The V call is TRBV18, the J call TRBJ1-4; the D gene is possibly TRBD1 (5 bases). This CDR3 region has 16 residues. V lost 2 bases and J lost 0, with 10 bases in between. The V gene's germline CDR1 is KGHSH and CDR2 LQKENI. The chain's CDR3 is CASSPRGTSTNEKLFF. CDR3 nucleotide sequence: TGTGCCAGCTCACCAAGAGGGACTTCAACTAATGAAAAACTGTTTTTT.

This clonotype has a handful of counts. The V gene is TRBV4-2, the J gene TRBJ2-3; 7 positions agree with TRBD2. J gave up 0 bases and V 10 bases, and 7 bases lay outside the gene matches. The length of the CDR3 is 14 residues. Germline values: CDR1 LGHNA, CDR2 YNFKEQ. CDR3 DNA: TGTGCCACTGGATTAGCGGGCAGCACAGATACGCAGTATTTT. Its translation: CATGLAGSTDTQYF.

This clonotype has ten or more counts. The chain combines TRBV6-1 with TRBJ2-2; D remains unclear. V was trimmed by 6 bases and J by 6 bases, leaving 14 bases between them. CDR3 length: 14 amino acids. CDR1 is MNHNS and CDR2 is SASEGT in the germline V gene. CDR3 amino acids: CASSSPRRAGELFF. CDR3 DNA sequence: TGTGCCAGCAGCTCCCCTCGGAGAGCCGGGGAGCTGTTTTTT.